One sample yielded the 30 T cell receptor beta chains listed below, sequenced in a study of Ad26.COV2.S vaccination and SARS-CoV-2 variants. The repertoire was sequenced with immunoSEQ multiplex PCR; TCRdb's copy has only in-frame clones and lacks some. Seen here are more than 300,000 clones, about 82% observed once, and the top ten hold 2.1%. Regarding treatment: 15 to 20 received Ad26.COV2.S at low or high dose, single or two shots; about five received placebo; per-sample allocation not given. Day 63 following the first vaccine or placebo injection was when the samples were taken. Sequenced material: peripheral blood, taken in a trial of Ad26.COV2.S vaccine versus placebo. These TCRs come from a person between 18 and 60 years old who received the Ad26.COV2.S COVID-19 vaccine or a placebo.

The J gene is TRBJ1-2, the V gene TRBV28; maybe TRBD1 (6 bases). Germline lookup yields CDR1 MDHEN and CDR2 SYDVKM. The CDR3 is made up of 14 amino acids. V lost 5 bases and J lost 4, with 14 bases in between. The CDR3 reads CASSPSGQTYGYTF. In DNA form, the CDR3 reads TGTGCCAGCAGTCCATCAGGACAGACCTATGGCTACACCTTC.

The rearrangement uses TRBV7-2 and TRBJ2-1, with 7 bases fitting TRBD1. Germline trimming cut 5 bases from V and 8 bases from J; bases unmatched to any gene: 15. This CDR3 has 16 amino acids. Germline V gives CDR1 SGHTA, CDR2 FQGNSA. CDR3 DNA sequence: TGTGCCAGCAGCCTGGGGCGACAGGGATCGATCGATGAGCAGTTCTTC. Its translation is CASSLGRQGSIDEQFF.

J is TRBJ2-7 and V is TRBV20-1; 8 bases line up with TRBD1. In germline, CDR1 is DFQATT, CDR2 SNEGSKA (reference sequence). V lost 6 bases and J lost 3; bases outside the gene matches: 4. This CDR3 has 12 residues. The CDR3 spells CSASDRGYEQYF. The CDR3 DNA is TGCAGTGCGAGTGACAGGGGCTACGAGCAGTACTTC.

The rearrangement links TRBV28 to TRBJ1-1; tentative D call: TRBD1 (5 bases). Germline V gives CDR1 MDHEN, CDR2 SYDVKM. The CDR3 has 15 amino acids. V was trimmed by 3 bases and J by 1 base, leaving 12 bases between them. In DNA form, the CDR3 reads TGTGCCAGCAGTTTCCACCAGGGTGGGAACACTGAAGCTTTCTTT. Translating gives CASSFHQGGNTEAFF.

The gene calls are TRBV20-1 and TRBJ2-2; D is undetermined. The CDR3 spans 11 residues. Trimming stripped 6 bases from V and 5 bases from J, with 7 bases between. The germline V gene has CDR1 DFQATT and CDR2 SNEGSKA (reference sequence). Here the CDR3 reads CSAQTTGELFF. The CDR3 region has the DNA TGCAGTGCCCAAACAACCGGGGAGCTGTTTTTT.

The V gene is TRBV28, the J gene TRBJ1-2; 9 bases line up with TRBD1. The V and J ends lost 5 bases and 1 base, in that order; junction bases with no gene match: 5. CDR1 MDHEN and CDR2 SYDVKM come from the germline V gene. The CDR3 runs to 15 residues. The CDR3 spells CASSLRTGDNYGYTF. The CDR3 nucleotides read TGTGCCAGCAGTCTAAGGACAGGGGATAACTATGGCTACACCTTC.

The V and J genes are TRBV19 and TRBJ1-1; TRBD1 might be the D (5 bases). The V gene lost 1 base and the J gene lost 0 bases, with 9 bases spanning the gap. Germline CDR1 is LNHDA and CDR2 is SQIVND (reference sequence). CDR3 length: 15 amino acids. The CDR3 reads CASSIGGTLNTEAFF. CDR3 bases: TGTGCCAGTAGTATAGGCGGGACGTTGAACACTGAAGCTTTCTTT.

The V call is TRBV28, the J call TRBJ2-1; 8 positions match TRBD2. The CDR3 runs to 17 residues. J gave up 2 bases and V 6 bases, and 12 bases lay outside the gene matches. The germline CDR1 and CDR2 sequences are MDHEN and SYDVKM. The CDR3 coding sequence is TGTGCCAGCAGGACCCCCCGGCGGGGGGCGACCTACAATGAGCAGTTCTTC. The encoded protein is CASRTPRRGATYNEQFF.

V usage is TRBV11-2 and J usage is TRBJ1-6; 7 positions agree with TRBD1. This CDR3 has 12 amino acids. Germline V gives CDR1 SGHAT, CDR2 FQNNGV. The V segment lost 5 bases and the J segment 14 bases; nucleotides outside the gene matches: 6. CDR3: CASSRTGSTLHF. The CDR3 DNA reads as TGTGCCAGCAGCCGGACAGGATCAACCCTCCACTTT.

The chain recombines TRBV28 with TRBJ1-3; maybe TRBD1 (5 bases). Trimming removed 3 bases at V and 4 bases at J, with 13 bases between. The germline CDR1 and CDR2 sequences are MDHEN and SYDVKM. CDR3 size: 15 residues. The DNA for the CDR3 is TGTGCCAGCAGTTTGAACCCGGGGCGGGGAAACACCATATATTTT. Translation gives CASSLNPGRGNTIYF.

This chain connects TRBV19 to TRBJ1-6, with D unresolved. The CDR3 has 16 residues. The ends were cut back, 3 bases at V and 0 bases at J, with 9 bases in the middle. Germline-derived CDR1 and CDR2 are LNHDA and SQIVND (reference sequence). The CDR3 nucleotides read TGTGCCAGTAGTATTGAGTGGGGCTCCTATAATTCACCCCTCCACTTT. It is translated as CASSIEWGSYNSPLHF. The whole variable domain, filled in from reference TRBV19 and TRBJ1-6, reads DGGITQSPKYLFRKEGQNVTLSCEQNLNHDAMYWYRQDPGQGLRLIYYSQIVNDFQKGDIAEGYSVSREKKESFPLTVTSAQKNPTAFYLCASSIEWGSYNSPLHFGNGTRLTVT.

The chain combines TRBV5-1 with TRBJ2-5, with 8 positions matching TRBD1. Germline CDR1 SGHRS, CDR2 YFSETQ. The CDR3 runs to 19 residues. V lost 0 bases, J lost 0 bases, and 13 bases stayed unmatched. The CDR3 region is CASSLAATGGSIHQETQYF. The DNA for the CDR3 is TGCGCCAGCAGCTTGGCAGCTACAGGGGGTTCCATACACCAAGAGACCCAGTACTTC.

V is TRBV28 and J is TRBJ2-1; 11 bases map to TRBD2. The germline V gene encodes CDR1 MDHEN and CDR2 SYDVKM. The length of the CDR3 is 16 residues. V lost 6 bases, J lost 4 bases, and 8 bases stayed unmatched. The CDR3 bases are TGTGCCAGCAGACGACTAGCGGGGCCTCCATACAATGAGCAGTTCTTC. This sequence encodes CASRRLAGPPYNEQFF.

The V call is TRBV10-3, the J call TRBJ1-4; D is unresolved. The ends were cut back, 3 bases at V and 5 bases at J, with 13 bases in the middle. Germline CDR1 is ENHRY and CDR2 is SYGVKD. The CDR3 is 15 residues long. The CDR3 nucleotides read TGTGCCATCAGTGATTCCGTTCAGTTCAATGAAAAACTGTTTTTT. Translating it yields CAISDSVQFNEKLFF.

The rearrangement links TRBV2 to TRBJ1-1, with D maybe TRBD1 (5 bases). V shed 5 bases and J shed 0 bases, with 10 bases lying between them. Germline V lookup: CDR1 SNHLY, CDR2 FYNNEI. The CDR3 is 14 residues long. The CDR3 nucleotides read TGTGCCAGCAGTAGACAGAGGATGAACACTGAAGCTTTCTTT. Protein sequence: CASSRQRMNTEAFF.

Only a few counts were recorded for this clone. This sequence joins TRBV20-1 and TRBJ1-2, with a weak D call TRBD1 (5 bases). The CDR3 runs 12 residues. The V gene lost 3 bases and the J gene lost 8 bases, with 13 bases spanning the gap. Per the germline V gene, CDR1 is DFQATT and CDR2 is SNEGSKA (reference sequence). CDR3 sequence reads: CSASGRVGGYTF. CDR3 sequence (DNA): TGCAGTGCTAGTGGCAGGGTCGGAGGCTACACCTTC.

The chain links TRBV20-1 to TRBJ1-1, with TRBD1 matching 7 bases. CDR1 is DFQATT, CDR2 SNEGSKA, per germline (reference sequence). V shed 6 bases, J shed 5 bases, and the junction held 9 bases outside the gene matches. This CDR3 comprises 13 residues. The chain's CDR3 is CSASRQGSTEAFF. The CDR3 nucleotides are TGCAGTGCGAGTAGACAGGGAAGTACTGAAGCTTTCTTT.

This clone was counted between two and nine times. V usage is TRBV5-4 and J usage is TRBJ2-2, with D perhaps given as TRBD1 or TRBD2 (5 bases each). The CDR3 covers 14 residues. Germline loops: CDR1 SGHNT, CDR2 YYREEE (reference sequence). Deletions cut 1 base from V and 6 bases from J, with 10 bases between. The CDR3 loop reads CASSLKGTAGELFF. The CDR3, as DNA: TGTGCCAGCAGCTTGAAGGGGACGGCCGGGGAGCTGTTTTTT.

This chain uses TRBV11-1 with TRBJ2-7; D is uncertain. The length of the CDR3 is 14 residues. Trimming cost V 4 bases and J 1 base, with 11 bases left between them. CDR1 and CDR2 from the germline V gene are SGHAT and FQDESV (reference sequence). The CDR3 sequence: CASSSRTVSYEQYF. The DNA of the CDR3 is TGTGCCAGCAGCTCCCGGACGGTTTCCTACGAGCAGTACTTC.

This sequence joins TRBV4-2 and TRBJ2-7; 9 nucleotides agree with TRBD1. CDR1 is LGHNA, CDR2 YNFKEQ, per germline. J gave up 0 bases and V 1 base, and 4 bases lay outside the gene matches. The CDR3 spans 16 residues. The DNA for the CDR3 is TGTGCCAGCAGCCAAGGACCGGGACAGGGCTCCTACGAGCAGTACTTC. The encoded protein is CASSQGPGQGSYEQYF.

V gene TRBV3-1 (or the pseudogene TRBV3-2) combines with J gene TRBJ1-1, with D maybe TRBD1 (6 bases). CDR1 is LGHDT, CDR2 YNNKEL, per germline (reference sequence). The V end was cut by 3 bases, the J end by 0 bases, with 11 bases between. The CDR3 covers 15 residues. DNA for the CDR3: TGTGCCAGCAGCCACCACAGGGACATGAACACTGAAGCTTTCTTT. Translation: CASSHHRDMNTEAFF.

This chain links TRBV19 with TRBJ2-5; TRBD1 aligns across 10 bases. The V gene end was trimmed by 6 bases and the J gene end by 3 bases; junction bases not matched to a gene: 4. Germline V CDR1 and CDR2: LNHDA, SQIVND (reference sequence). CDR3 size: 14 residues. The CDR3 nucleotides are TGTGCCAGTAGCATGACAGGGGGCAAAGAGACCCAGTACTTC. This sequence encodes CASSMTGGKETQYF.

This chain joins TRBV19 and TRBJ2-2; 11 bases fit TRBD2. Germline CDR1 and CDR2: LNHDA and SQIVND (reference sequence). The CDR3 spans 20 residues. J gave up 1 base and V 4 bases, and 14 bases lay outside the gene matches. Written as DNA, the CDR3 is TGTGCCAGTAGTAGTCCCAACTGGCTAGCGGGGGGTCAGAACACCGGGGAGCTGTTTTTT. Translating gives CASSSPNWLAGGQNTGELFF.

The genes are TRBV28 and TRBJ2-1; 7 nucleotides match TRBD1. Germline CDR1 MDHEN, CDR2 SYDVKM. This CDR3 has 16 residues. The junction had 7 bases not matched to a gene; V was cut back by 2 bases and J by 3 bases. CDR3 nucleotide sequence: TGTGCCAGCAGTTTAGTGGGTGACAGGGTCTACAATGAGCAGTTCTTC. Its protein product is CASSLVGDRVYNEQFF.

Notes on this clone: Other DNA variants within this sample encode the same CDR3. The chain carries TRBV5-1 and TRBJ2-3; 7 bases agree with TRBD2. Germline V gene data show CDR1 as SGHRS and CDR2 as YFSETQ. CDR3 length: 15 amino acids. V lost 4 bases to trimming and J lost 2 bases; unmatched junction nucleotides: 7. The CDR3 DNA reads TGCGCCAGCAGCCACGGACTAGAACTCACAGATACGCAGTATTTT. As protein: CASSHGLELTDTQYF.

This chain links TRBV30 with TRBJ1-1, with D perhaps matching TRBD1 (5 bases). The germline gives CDR1 GTSNPN, CDR2 SVGIG (reference sequence). The length of the CDR3 is 14 residues. V lost 3 bases and J lost 1, with 12 bases in between. The CDR3 loop is CAWREGRPNTEAFF. CDR3 nucleotide sequence: TGTGCCTGGAGAGAGGGGCGGCCGAACACTGAAGCTTTCTTT.

Only one count was recorded for this clone. V gene TRBV28 combines with J gene TRBJ1-2; 8 positions match TRBD1. CDR3 length: 16 residues. V was clipped by 7 bases and J by 8 bases; unmatched bases: 18. The germline gives CDR1 MDHEN, CDR2 SYDVKM. The CDR3 DNA reads TGTGCCAGCACCCTGCGGATGGGCAGGGGGCTTAAAGGCTACACCTTC. It yields the protein CASTLRMGRGLKGYTF.

The chain combines TRBV3-1 (or the pseudogene TRBV3-2) with TRBJ1-2, with D perhaps matching TRBD1 (6 bases). Germline V gene lookup returns CDR1 LGHDT and CDR2 YNNKEL (reference sequence). V shed 4 bases and J shed 1 base, with 10 bases lying between them. The CDR3 runs to 14 residues. CDR3 region: CASSRGTLNYGYTF. The CDR3, as DNA: TGTGCCAGCAGCCGAGGGACACTTAACTATGGCTACACCTTC.

This chain links TRBV6-4 with TRBJ2-3; 13 bases are a match to TRBD2. The junction had 5 bases not matched to a gene; V was cut back by 4 bases and J by 4 bases. The CDR3 loop spans 16 amino acids. Germline CDR1 and CDR2: MRHNA and SNTAGT. The CDR3 DNA is TGTGCCAGCAGTGTTACCGGGACTAGCGGGGCAGATACGCAGTATTTT. Translation: CASSVTGTSGADTQYF.

The CDR3 bases are TGTGCCAGCAGCTCAACGTCGAGCGAGCAGTTCTTC. Translating gives CASSSTSSEQFF. The V call is TRBV7-9, the J call TRBJ2-1; D is uncertain. This CDR3 is 12 amino acids long. CDR1 and CDR2 (germline): SEHNR, FQNEAQ (reference sequence). Trimming cost V 4 bases and J 10 bases, with 11 bases left between them. The complete variable domain, with remaining parts taken from reference TRBV7-9 and TRBJ2-1, reads DTGVSQNPRHKITKRGQNVTFRCDPISEHNRLYWYRQTLGQGPEFLTYFQNEAQLEKSRLLSDRFSAERPKGSFSTLEIQRTEQGDSAMYLCASSSTSSEQFFGPGTRLTVL.